The rows below give T cell receptor beta chains drawn from one sample of a study of cytomegalovirus exposure and HLA in healthy donors. Generated by immunoSEQ multiplex PCR, the TCRdb table keeps only in-frame clones and is missing some. Seen here are 150,000 to 200,000 clones, approximately 85% observed once, and the top ten hold approximately 2%. The sample consisted of PBMCs. These receptors all stem from a man younger than 35 in good health and CMV-seronegative. CDR3s include the opening cysteine and the closing phenylalanine or tryptophan. Fields, in order: CDR3 protein, D gene, V gene. A D gene is named only where the DNA matches it firmly.

cdr3_aa: CASSQVLSSAGGNAIYF
d_call: NA
v_call: TRBV4-1

cdr3_aa: CASTHGDRGGQTQYF
d_call: TRBD1
v_call: TRBV5-1

cdr3_aa: CASSDAGETGELFF
d_call: TRBD2
v_call: TRBV6-4

cdr3_aa: CASSQEQGNSFNSNTEAFF
d_call: NA
v_call: TRBV14

cdr3_aa: CASSWRAGGGELFF
d_call: NA
v_call: TRBV7-3

cdr3_aa: CASIWDISAGTDTQYF
d_call: NA
v_call: TRBV2

cdr3_aa: CASSPPGLAGQDTQYF
d_call: TRBD2
v_call: TRBV9

cdr3_aa: CASNVVRGSYEQYF
d_call: TRBD1
v_call: TRBV2

cdr3_aa: CASSFLSWTGGTYEQYF
d_call: TRBD1
v_call: TRBV7-9

cdr3_aa: CSVREGVVNQPQHF
d_call: NA
v_call: TRBV29-1

cdr3_aa: CASSLFLVTGLPDGYTF
d_call: TRBD1
v_call: TRBV5-1

cdr3_aa: CASSFEPPGAGRLNEQFF
d_call: NA
v_call: TRBV7-6

cdr3_aa: CASSQYGDRGRVGGNTIYF
d_call: TRBD1
v_call: TRBV4-1

cdr3_aa: CASSYGGWAGNYNEQFF
d_call: NA
v_call: TRBV7-9

cdr3_aa: CASSLVSGTKTGELFF
d_call: TRBD2
v_call: TRBV7-2

cdr3_aa: CSVQPGVAKNIQYF
d_call: NA
v_call: TRBV29-1

cdr3_aa: CASSGSGGRDTQYF
d_call: TRBD2
v_call: TRBV5-4

cdr3_aa: CASSLQAGLGDEQYF
d_call: NA
v_call: TRBV5-1

cdr3_aa: CATREGRGVGANVLTF
d_call: NA
v_call: TRBV15

cdr3_aa: CASSQEGQGYEQYF
d_call: NA
v_call: TRBV4-1

cdr3_aa: CASSILRTDSQGYTF
d_call: NA
v_call: TRBV19

cdr3_aa: CASSQENLRQSLAYEQYF
d_call: NA
v_call: TRBV4-3

cdr3_aa: CASSLTGTSSYEQYF
d_call: TRBD2
v_call: TRBV18

cdr3_aa: CASSYPGLASYEQYF
d_call: TRBD2
v_call: TRBV5-4

cdr3_aa: CASSSLAGVSTDTQYF
d_call: TRBD2
v_call: TRBV7-6

cdr3_aa: CASSQDLGQGLTGNTIYF
d_call: TRBD1
v_call: TRBV4-3

cdr3_aa: CASSQGAGNQPQHF
d_call: NA
v_call: TRBV4-1

cdr3_aa: CSSSLSMSNNEQFF
d_call: NA
v_call: TRBV7-9

cdr3_aa: CASSLDTGYEQYF
d_call: NA
v_call: TRBV5-4

cdr3_aa: CASSRIQGVLTYEQYF
d_call: NA
v_call: TRBV21-1

cdr3_aa: CASSASGETQYF
d_call: NA
v_call: TRBV9

cdr3_aa: CASSQDGRTGIYGYTF
d_call: TRBD1
v_call: TRBV4-3

cdr3_aa: CASSRDSNTGELFF
d_call: TRBD1
v_call: TRBV7-2

cdr3_aa: CASSQEASGSWPDTQYF
d_call: TRBD2
v_call: TRBV4-3

cdr3_aa: CASSPEGARETQYF
d_call: NA
v_call: TRBV5-8

cdr3_aa: CASSPRGAEAFF
d_call: NA
v_call: TRBV7-9

cdr3_aa: CASKGQSEFF
d_call: NA
v_call: TRBV27

cdr3_aa: CAITGTGYNEQFF
d_call: TRBD1
v_call: TRBV6-1

cdr3_aa: CASGGGRGEAFF
d_call: NA
v_call: TRBV7-8

cdr3_aa: CASSLGQGNGNEQFF
d_call: TRBD1
v_call: TRBV28

cdr3_aa: CASSPKGRSSYNEQFF
d_call: NA
v_call: TRBV7-2

cdr3_aa: CASSYSARMVHEQYF
d_call: NA
v_call: TRBV6-6

cdr3_aa: CASSLGTGPFSNQPQHF
d_call: TRBD1
v_call: TRBV7-6

cdr3_aa: CASGLGENDYSYNEQFF
d_call: NA
v_call: TRBV12-5

cdr3_aa: CASSGLNTEAFF
d_call: NA
v_call: TRBV13

cdr3_aa: CASSLYGTGVTYNEQFF
d_call: TRBD1
v_call: TRBV5-6

cdr3_aa: CASRPPETGGTDTQYF
d_call: TRBD1
v_call: TRBV9

cdr3_aa: CASTGLAGGGELFF
d_call: TRBD2
v_call: TRBV10-2

cdr3_aa: CASSPSGLVSYNEQFF
d_call: TRBD2
v_call: TRBV11-1

cdr3_aa: CASSRRDRGRGNSEAFF
d_call: TRBD1
v_call: TRBV19

cdr3_aa: CASSLAQKTIPGANVLTF
d_call: NA
v_call: TRBV7-8

cdr3_aa: CASSLGRIGETQYF
d_call: NA
v_call: TRBV5-5

cdr3_aa: CASSVGGQDSPLHF
d_call: NA
v_call: TRBV9